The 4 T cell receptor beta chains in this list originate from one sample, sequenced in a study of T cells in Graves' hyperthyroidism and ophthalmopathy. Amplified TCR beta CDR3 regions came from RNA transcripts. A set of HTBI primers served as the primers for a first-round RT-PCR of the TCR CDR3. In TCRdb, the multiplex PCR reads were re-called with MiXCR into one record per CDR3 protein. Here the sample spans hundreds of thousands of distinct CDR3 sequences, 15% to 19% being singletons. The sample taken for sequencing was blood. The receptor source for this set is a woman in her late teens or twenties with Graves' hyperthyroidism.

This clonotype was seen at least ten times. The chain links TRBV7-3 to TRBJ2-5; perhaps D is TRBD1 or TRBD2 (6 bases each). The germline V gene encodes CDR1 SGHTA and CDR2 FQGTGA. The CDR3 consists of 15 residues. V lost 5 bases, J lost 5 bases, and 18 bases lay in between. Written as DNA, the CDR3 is TGTGCCAGCAGCGCGACCCCGGGGGCGATGGAGACCCAGTACTTC. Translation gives CASSATPGAMETQYF.

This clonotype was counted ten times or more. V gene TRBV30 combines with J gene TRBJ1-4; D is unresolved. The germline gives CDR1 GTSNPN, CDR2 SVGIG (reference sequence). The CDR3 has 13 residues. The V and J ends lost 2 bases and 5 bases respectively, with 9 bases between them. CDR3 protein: CAWSPGENEKLFF. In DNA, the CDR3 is TGTGCCTGGAGTCCCGGCGAGAATGAAAAACTGTTTTTT.

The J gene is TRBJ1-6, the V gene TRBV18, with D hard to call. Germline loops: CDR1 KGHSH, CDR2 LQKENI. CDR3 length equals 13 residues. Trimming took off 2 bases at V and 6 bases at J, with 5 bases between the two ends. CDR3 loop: CASSPGINSPLHF. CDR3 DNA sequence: TGTGCCAGCTCACCAGGGATTAATTCACCCCTCCACTTT.

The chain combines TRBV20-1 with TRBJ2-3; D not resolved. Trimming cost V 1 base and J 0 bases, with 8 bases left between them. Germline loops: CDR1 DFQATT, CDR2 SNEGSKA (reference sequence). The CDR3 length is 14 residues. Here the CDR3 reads CSARGGASTDTQYF. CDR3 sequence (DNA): TGCAGTGCTAGAGGCGGAGCCAGCACAGATACGCAGTATTTT.